The 19 T cell receptor beta chains presented below share a single source sample, sequenced in a study of shared T cell receptors in the human thymus. Sequenced by immunoSEQ multiplex PCR; TCRdb stores in-frame clones only, minus some. The sample has about 540,000 clones, 78% seen once; the top ten hold more than 0.01%. This sample was shared with a second study, whose subject was human thymus T cells.

Sequencing used thymocytes. The receptor source for this set is a boy under two years old with a congenital heart defect.

This chain links TRBV27 with TRBJ1-2; 7 bases are shared with TRBD1. The germline gives CDR1 MNHEY, CDR2 SMNVEV (reference sequence). V lost 4 bases and J lost 4; bases outside the gene matches: 12. This CDR3 region has 16 residues. The CDR3 nucleotides read TGTGCCAGCAGTTCCGTCCGGGAGACAGGGAGCTATGGCTACACCTTC. Encoded protein: CASSSVRETGSYGYTF.

This clone occurred a few times. The chain has TRBV9 and TRBJ2-2, with TRBD1 as a possible D gene (5 bases). With 3 bases removed from V and 1 base from J, the gap between germline ends came to 7 bases. Per germline, CDR1 SGDLS and CDR2 YYNGEE. CDR3 length equals 14 residues. The DNA of the CDR3 is TGTGCCAGCAGCGACACAGGGAACACCGGGGAGCTGTTTTTT. Encoded protein: CASSDTGNTGELFF.

This clone has only one observation. The chain carries TRBV9 and TRBJ1-4, with TRBD1 identical over 8 bases. V was clipped by 3 bases and J by 7 bases; unmatched bases: 5. Germline V CDR1 and CDR2: SGDLS, YYNGEE. This CDR3 has 14 amino acids. CDR3: CASSATGVSEKLFF. In DNA, the CDR3 is TGTGCCAGCAGCGCGACAGGGGTTAGTGAAAAACTGTTTTTT. The full variable domain, completed using reference TRBV9 and TRBJ1-4, is DSGVTQTPKHLITATGQRVTLRCSPRSGDLSVYWYQQSLDQGLQFLIQYYNGEERAKGNILERFSAQQFPDLHSELNLSSLELGDSALYFCASSATGVSEKLFFGSGTQLSVL.

The V call is TRBV2, the J call TRBJ2-5, with D perhaps TRBD1 (7 bases). Between the trimmed V and J ends, which lost 11 bases and 2 bases, there was a span of 15 bases. CDR1 is SNHLY and CDR2 is FYNNEI in the germline V gene. The CDR3 covers 13 residues. The chain's CDR3 is CASRGAGQETQYF. The CDR3 DNA is TGTGCCTCCAGGGGGGCAGGGCAAGAGACCCAGTACTTC.

V usage is TRBV5-8 and J usage is TRBJ1-1; 10 bases align to TRBD1. CDR1 SGHTS and CDR2 YDEGEE come from the germline V gene. V lost 0 bases, J lost 6 bases, and 8 bases stayed unmatched. The CDR3 covers 16 residues. In DNA form, the CDR3 reads TGTGCCAGCAGCTTGGAGGACAGGGGGAGAGGGGCTGAAGCTTTCTTT. Its translation is CASSLEDRGRGAEAFF. The full variable domain, rest sourced from reference TRBV5-8 and TRBJ1-1, is EAGVTQSPTHLIKTRGQQATLRCSPISGHTSVYWYQQALGLGLQFLLWYDEGEERNRGNFPPRFSGRQFPNYSSELNVNALELEDSALYLCASSLEDRGRGAEAFFGQGTRLTVV.

This clone was detected once. This rearrangement joins TRBV4-1 to TRBJ2-1, with D perhaps matching TRBD1 (7 bases). The CDR3 consists of 17 residues. Trimming cost V 0 bases and J 3 bases, with 15 bases left between them. Germline V CDR1 and CDR2: MGHRA, YSYEKL. In nucleotides, the CDR3 is TGCGCCAGCAGCCAAGATAGAGCAGGGGGGATCTACAATGAGCAGTTCTTC. It yields the protein CASSQDRAGGIYNEQFF.

This clone was observed a handful of times. CDR3 protein: CASSQGSGQPNYGYTF. As DNA, the CDR3 is TGCGCCAGCAGCCAAGGATCGGGACAGCCTAACTATGGCTACACCTTC. This rearrangement joins TRBV4-1 to TRBJ1-2; 7 nucleotides agree with TRBD1. V shed 1 base, J shed 0 bases, and the junction held 5 bases outside the gene matches. This CDR3 has 16 amino acids. Germline V lookup: CDR1 MGHRA, CDR2 YSYEKL.

This rearrangement joins TRBV7-9 to TRBJ2-7, with D possibly matching TRBD1 (6 bases). Germline CDR1 SEHNR, CDR2 FQNEAQ (reference sequence). The ends were cut back, 4 bases at V and 7 bases at J, with 20 bases in the middle. The CDR3 runs 15 residues. The CDR3 sequence is CASSSRGGPRGEQYF. The CDR3 DNA is TGTGCCAGCAGCTCTCGGGGCGGGCCGAGGGGGGAGCAGTACTTC.

The chain joins TRBV5-3 to TRBJ2-3, with TRBD1 matching 9 bases. TRBV5-3 qualifies as an ORF whose function is uncertain. CDR3 size: 16 residues. V lost 4 bases and J lost 3; bases outside the gene matches: 9. Here the CDR3 reads CARSPRGGQGTDTQYF. In DNA form, the CDR3 reads TGTGCCAGAAGCCCTCGCGGGGGACAGGGAACAGATACGCAGTATTTT.

The chain has TRBV4-1 and TRBJ2-1, with TRBD2 matching over 8 bases. In germline, CDR1 is MGHRA, CDR2 YSYEKL. With 6 bases clipped from V and 3 bases from J, the junction kept 10 bases outside the gene matches. The CDR3 extends over 16 amino acids. The CDR3 loop is CASREKAGVVYNEQFF. CDR3 DNA sequence: TGCGCCAGCAGGGAAAAAGCGGGAGTGGTCTACAATGAGCAGTTCTTC.

The chain has TRBV9 and TRBJ2-7, with TRBD1 identical over 7 bases. This CDR3 is built from 16 residues. Germline V gene lookup returns CDR1 SGDLS and CDR2 YYNGEE. With V trimmed by 2 bases and J by 0 bases, 8 bases remained unmatched. CDR3 in amino acids: CASSVKGGRSSYEQYF. CDR3 in DNA: TGTGCCAGCAGCGTGAAAGGGGGCCGAAGCTCCTACGAGCAGTACTTC.

The V gene is TRBV2, the J gene TRBJ1-5; D perhaps matches TRBD1 (5 bases). This CDR3 region has 18 residues. Trimming took 5 bases from V and 1 from J, leaving 21 bases between them. Germline assignment: CDR1 SNHLY and CDR2 FYNNEI. The CDR3 protein is CASSKGAFGRESNQPQHF. For the CDR3, the DNA is TGTGCCAGCAGTAAAGGGGCCTTCGGCCGGGAGAGCAATCAGCCCCAGCATTTT.

A remark on this clone: Distinct nucleotide sequences in the sample also encode this CDR3. This chain joins TRBV27 and TRBJ1-3; D unresolved. V dropped 3 bases and J dropped 4 bases, with 7 bases sitting between them. This CDR3 region has 13 residues. Germline V gene sequence: CDR1 MNHEY, CDR2 SMNVEV (reference sequence). The CDR3 DNA is TGTGCCAGCAGTTTTCGAGGCGGAAACACCATATATTTT. Protein product: CASSFRGGNTIYF.

The rearrangement uses TRBV30 and TRBJ2-3; D perhaps matches TRBD2 (6 bases). Deletions cut 8 bases from V and 2 bases from J, with 14 bases between. CDR1 is GTSNPN, CDR2 SVGIG, per germline (reference sequence). CDR3 length: 13 amino acids. CDR3 loop: CAGRDSNTDTQYF. CDR3 DNA sequence: TGTGCCGGCCGGGACTCAAACACAGATACGCAGTATTTT. Combining the CDR3 with reference TRBV30 and TRBJ2-3 gives the whole variable domain SQTIHQWPATLVQPVGSPLSLECTVEGTSNPNLYWYRQAAGRGLQLLFYSVGIGQISSEVPQNLSASRPQDRQFILSSKKLLLSDSGFYLCAGRDSNTDTQYFGPGTRLTVL.

This clone was seen only a few times. The CDR3 does not close with the conserved phenylalanine or tryptophan, likely indicating a read error. No DNA is shown, since the ends of the CDR3 on it are uncertain; the CDR3 is the one TCRdb lists. The rearrangement joins TRBV21-1 to TRBJ2-7; the table assigns TRBD2, which was not confirmed against the DNA. TRBV21-1 is listed as a pseudogene. The CDR3 length equals 10 residues, ends included. CDR3 residues: CASRRLAGDL.

The chain joins TRBV4-2 to TRBJ2-7; 10 positions match TRBD2. Germline assignment: CDR1 LGHNA and CDR2 YNFKEQ. This CDR3 contains 18 residues. Trimming removed 0 bases from V and 3 bases from J; junction bases left unmatched: 11. CDR3 sequence reads: CASSQDPNGLAGVYEQYF. The CDR3 bases are TGTGCCAGCAGCCAAGATCCAAACGGGCTAGCGGGAGTCTACGAGCAGTACTTC.

This chain uses TRBV27 with TRBJ2-1; 13 bases are a match to TRBD2. After removal of 3 bases from V and 0 bases from J, the junction contained 5 bases not matched to a gene. CDR3 length equals 18 residues. The germline CDR1 and CDR2 sequences are MNHEY and SMNVEV (reference sequence). CDR3 sequence reads: CASSFGTSGANSYNEQFF. The DNA of the CDR3 is TGTGCCAGCAGTTTTGGGACTAGCGGGGCCAACTCCTACAATGAGCAGTTCTTC.

This clone appeared once. This chain uses TRBV29-1 with TRBJ2-1, with TRBD1 identical over 9 bases. The ends lost 0 bases at V and 5 bases at J; junction bases unmatched: 8. The germline CDR1 and CDR2 sequences are SQVTM and ANQGSEA. This CDR3 is built from 16 residues. CDR3 residues: CSVEEVTGGPNNEQFF. For the CDR3, the DNA is TGCAGCGTTGAAGAGGTGACAGGGGGTCCTAACAATGAGCAGTTCTTC.

This clone was found once. This chain joins TRBV5-4 and TRBJ2-1; 10 bases line up with TRBD2. Germline V gene data show CDR1 as SGHNT and CDR2 as YYREEE (reference sequence). V shed 1 base, J shed 6 bases, and the junction held 7 bases outside the gene matches. The CDR3 runs to 16 residues. In DNA, the CDR3 is TGTGCCAGCAGCTTGCCTGGACTAGCGGTTACCAATGAGCAGTTCTTC. Translated: CASSLPGLAVTNEQFF.